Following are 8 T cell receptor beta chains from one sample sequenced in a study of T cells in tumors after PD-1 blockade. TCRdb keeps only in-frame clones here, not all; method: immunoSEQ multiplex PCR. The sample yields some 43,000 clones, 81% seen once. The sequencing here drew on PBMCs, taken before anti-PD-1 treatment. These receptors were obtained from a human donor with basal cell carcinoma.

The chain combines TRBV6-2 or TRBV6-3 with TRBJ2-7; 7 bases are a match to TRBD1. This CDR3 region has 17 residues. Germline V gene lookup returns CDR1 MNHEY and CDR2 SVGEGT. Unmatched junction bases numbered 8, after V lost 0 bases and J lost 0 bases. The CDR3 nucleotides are TGTGCCAGCAGTTACTCACCGACAGGGACCTACTCCTACGAGCAGTACTTC. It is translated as CASSYSPTGTYSYEQYF.

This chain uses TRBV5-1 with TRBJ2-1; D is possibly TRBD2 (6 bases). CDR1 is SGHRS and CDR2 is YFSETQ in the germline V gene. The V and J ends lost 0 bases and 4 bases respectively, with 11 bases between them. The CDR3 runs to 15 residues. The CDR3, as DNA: TGCGCCAGCAGCTTGGAACGGGGGTCATACAATGAGCAGTTCTTC. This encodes CASSLERGSYNEQFF.

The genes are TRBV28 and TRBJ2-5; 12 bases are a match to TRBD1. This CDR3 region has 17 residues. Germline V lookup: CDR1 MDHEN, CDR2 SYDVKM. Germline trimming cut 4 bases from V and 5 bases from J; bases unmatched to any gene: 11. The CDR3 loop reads CASSWSYGTGGEETQYF. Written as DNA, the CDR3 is TGTGCCAGCAGTTGGTCATACGGGACAGGGGGCGAGGAGACCCAGTACTTC.

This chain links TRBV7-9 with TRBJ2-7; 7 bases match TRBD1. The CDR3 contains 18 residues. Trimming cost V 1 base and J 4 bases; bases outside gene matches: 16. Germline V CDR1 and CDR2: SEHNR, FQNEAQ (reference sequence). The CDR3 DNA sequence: TGTGCCAGCAGCTTAGTCCCGGCCAAACAGGGGACATTATACGAGCAGTACTTC. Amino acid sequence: CASSLVPAKQGTLYEQYF.

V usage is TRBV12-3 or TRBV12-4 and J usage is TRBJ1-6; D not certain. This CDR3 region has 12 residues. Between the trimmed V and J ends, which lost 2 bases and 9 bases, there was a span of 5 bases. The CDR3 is CASSLLVSPLHF. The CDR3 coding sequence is TGTGCCAGCAGTTTACTGGTTTCACCCCTCCACTTT.

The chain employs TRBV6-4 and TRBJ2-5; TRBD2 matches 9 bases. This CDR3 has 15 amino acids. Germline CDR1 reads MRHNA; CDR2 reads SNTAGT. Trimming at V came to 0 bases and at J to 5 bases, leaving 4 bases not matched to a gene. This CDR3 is CASSDSASGVETQYF. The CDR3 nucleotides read TGTGCCAGCAGTGACTCTGCTAGCGGGGTTGAGACCCAGTACTTC.

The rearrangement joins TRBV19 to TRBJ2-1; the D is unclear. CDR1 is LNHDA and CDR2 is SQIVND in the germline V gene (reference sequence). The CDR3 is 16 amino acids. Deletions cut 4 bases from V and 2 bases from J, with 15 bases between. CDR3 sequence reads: CASSTQPNFPYNEQFF. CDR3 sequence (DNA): TGTGCCAGTAGTACTCAACCAAACTTCCCCTACAATGAGCAGTTCTTC.

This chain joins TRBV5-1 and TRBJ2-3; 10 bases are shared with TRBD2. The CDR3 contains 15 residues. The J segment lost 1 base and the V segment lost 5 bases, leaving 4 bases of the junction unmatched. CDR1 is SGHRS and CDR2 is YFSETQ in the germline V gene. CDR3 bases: TGCGCCAGCAGACCTCTAGCGGGGGGCACAGATACGCAGTATTTT. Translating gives CASRPLAGGTDTQYF.